This T cell receptor (beta chain) was identified during a study of blood T cell repertoires in COVID-19. Data came from immunoSEQ multiplex PCR; TCRdb stores just in-frame clones and leaves some out. The sample carries around 130,000 clones, around 83% recorded once. The CDR3 length is 13 residues. J gave up 5 bases and V 7 bases, and 7 bases lay outside the gene matches. Germline V gives CDR1 GTSNPN, CDR2 SVGIG (reference sequence). This clone was detected once. The chain carries TRBV30 and TRBJ2-7; 11 positions agree with TRBD1. This TCR derives from a woman older than 75 with acute or convalescent COVID-19. Input material: peripheral blood. Written as DNA, the CDR3 is TGTGCCTCCTGCCGGGACAGGGGGGACGAGCAGTACTTC. Its translation is CASCRDRGDEQYF.